This T cell receptor (beta chain) derives from a study of graft-versus-host responses after intestinal transplantation. In the study overall: Multivisceral, liver-intestinal, or isolated intestinal grafts went to recipients. Anti-thymocyte globulin induction preceded two to three years of tacrolimus and steroid maintenance in all recipients. Study-wide points: Early post-transplant HvG declines showed an association with peak circulating GvH clone levels. Allografts carried high graft-versus-host to host-versus-graft clonal ratios in patients having graft-donor T cell macrochimerism.

Method: immunoSEQ multiplex PCR; TCRdb's copy keeps in-frame clones and lacks some. The sample lists about 93,000 clones; 90% to 95% were seen once. Trimming cost V 4 bases and J 5 bases, with 12 bases left between them. Germline assignment: CDR1 LNHDA and CDR2 SQIVND (reference sequence). The CDR3 runs to 13 residues. Concerning this clone: Antigen: not known.

The starting material was unstimulated CD8+ T cells sorted from spleen or lymph node cells, obtained before intestinal transplant. The J gene is TRBJ2-7, the V gene TRBV19, with D perhaps matching TRBD1 (7 bases). The source is a human donor who received an intestinal transplant. This CDR3 reads CASSRVRGDEQYF. The CDR3 bases are TGTGCCAGTAGTAGGGTCAGGGGGGACGAGCAGTACTTC.